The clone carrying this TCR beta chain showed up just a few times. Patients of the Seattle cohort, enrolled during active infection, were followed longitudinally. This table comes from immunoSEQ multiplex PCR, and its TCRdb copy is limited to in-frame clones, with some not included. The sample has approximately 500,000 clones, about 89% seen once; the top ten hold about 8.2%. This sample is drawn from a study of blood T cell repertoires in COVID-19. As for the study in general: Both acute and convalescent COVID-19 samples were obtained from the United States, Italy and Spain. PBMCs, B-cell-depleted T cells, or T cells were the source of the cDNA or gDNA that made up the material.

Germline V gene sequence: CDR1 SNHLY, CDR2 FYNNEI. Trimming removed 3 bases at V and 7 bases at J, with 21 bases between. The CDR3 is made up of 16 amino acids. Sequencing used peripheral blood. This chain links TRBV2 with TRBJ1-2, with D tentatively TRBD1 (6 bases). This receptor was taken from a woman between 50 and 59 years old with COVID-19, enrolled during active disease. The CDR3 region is CASSDSRGPPYLGYTF. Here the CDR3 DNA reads TGTGCCAGCAGTGATTCCAGGGGTCCCCCCTATCTTGGCTACACCTTC.